This T cell receptor beta chain stems from a study of blood T cell repertoires in COVID-19. The protocol was immunoSEQ multiplex PCR, while the TCRdb copy is restricted to in-frame clones and leaves out a portion. The sample contains 240,000 or so clones, roughly four fifths of which appear only once. This CDR3 has 14 amino acids. Trimming removed 2 bases at V and 8 bases at J, with 15 bases between. CDR1 MNHNS and CDR2 SASEGT come from the germline V gene. The origin of this receptor is a man aged 25-45 years who had recovered from COVID-19. The specimen sequenced was peripheral blood. V gene TRBV6-1 combines with J gene TRBJ1-2; D is perhaps TRBD1 (5 bases). The CDR3 sequence: CASSEYKNSGGYTF. The CDR3, as DNA: TGTGCCAGCAGTGAATATAAGAACTCAGGGGGCTACACCTTC.